This entry describes one T cell receptor (beta chain). The target antigen is unknown. Other DNA variants within this sample encode the same CDR3. Profiled with immunoSEQ multiplex PCR; TCRdb holds only in-frame clones, not every one. The sample has about 2.1 million clones; 85% to 95% are singletons. CDR3 length: 15 residues. Germline V gene sequence: CDR1 MNHEY, CDR2 SVGAGI. V dropped 0 bases and J dropped 2 bases, with 11 bases sitting between them. The data belong to a study of shared clonotypes between healthy human individuals. For the study at large: Donors had three CD4 naive, three CD4 memory, two CD8 naive and one CD8 memory plate apiece.

CD45RO negativity and positive selection for CCR7 defined naive CD8 cells, a population that excluded terminally differentiated effector memory CD45RA+ cells. Donors were healthy HIV-negative adults without recently reported acute infections or vaccinations. Overall study findings and caveats: Generation probabilities of non-shared clonotypes were lower (relative to those shared by all four donors).

The specimen sequenced was naive CD8+ T cells from PBMCs. The receptor was derived from a man aged 18 to 29 in good health. Some clones in this sample may be carry-over from other donors' samples. The rearrangement links TRBV6-5 to TRBJ2-7; tentatively, D is TRBD1 or TRBD2 (6 bases each). The CDR3 spells CASSYSAGQTYEQYF. In nucleotides, the CDR3 is TGTGCCAGCAGTTACTCTGCGGGACAAACCTACGAGCAGTACTTC.